This T cell receptor beta chain was found in a study of shared clonotypes between healthy human individuals. CDR3 size: 14 residues. Trimming took 6 bases from V and 6 from J; bases not matched to a gene: 7. The V gene's germline CDR1 is SGHTA and CDR2 FQGTGA. Notes on the study in general: Large sequencing depth failed to make sorted-subset sequencing complete, rarefaction showed. The donor pool, a small one, limited the genetic and exposure-history diversity represented.

Measured with immunoSEQ multiplex PCR; TCRdb has only the in-frame clones, and not every one. Altogether about 680,000 clones are present, under 95% being singletons, with the ten largest covering more than 20%. This clone was seen a single time. Its antigen is not identified. It was CD45RO-negative cells, positively selected for CCR7, that made up naive CD8 cells, with terminally differentiated effector memory CD45RA+ cells excluded. The sequenced material came from naive CD8+ T cells sorted from blood. The receptor's source is a man aged 25 to 40 in good health. The chain couples TRBV7-3 to TRBJ1-4; 7 bases agree with TRBD1. CDR3 in DNA: TGTGCCAGCAGGAGACAGGGCCGCGATGAAAAACTGTTTTTT. As protein: CASRRQGRDEKLFF.